These T cell receptor beta chains were read from a single sample in a study of tumor-infiltrating lymphocytes in localized non-small cell lung cancer. Profiling relied on immunoSEQ multiplex PCR, and the TCRdb table lists in-frame clones only, not all of them. The repertoire has thousands of clones, under 80% of them found once; the top ten carry approximately 13%. The sequencing input was uninvolved lung tissue not adjacent to the tumor. These receptors were obtained from a human donor with non-small cell lung cancer. CDR3s leave out the opening cysteine and the closing phenylalanine or tryptophan. Only part of the rows carry a size: once, few, many, or a class if the clone is expanded.

clone_size	v_call	j_call	cdr3_aa
large	TRBV7-7	TRBJ2-1	ASSLQIGNNEQF
-	TRBV29-1	TRBJ1-1	SAWRQNTEAF
-	TRBV6-1	TRBJ1-1	ASSPTGWGEAF
-	TRBV5-1	TRBJ1-1	ASSFDSTEAF
-	TRBV11-2	TRBJ2-3	ASSSWGDTQY
-	TRBV6-5	TRBJ2-3	ASMKRGVDTQY
medium-sized	TRBV9	TRBJ2-1	ASSAMGLAGDEQF
few	TRBV14	TRBJ1-1	ASSQDYGQLGQAF
-	TRBV5-4	TRBJ1-1	ASSRDRKNTEAF
-	TRBV7-9	TRBJ1-1	ASSHKQGRDEAF
-	TRBV6-5	TRBJ1-1	ASSSEDGMNTEAF
few	TRBV5-1	TRBJ1-6	ASSLGQTYNSPLH
-	TRBV30	TRBJ1-2	AWSSPAGGYT
-	TRBV5-4	TRBJ2-1	ASSSGGYSYNEQF
-	TRBV6-5	TRBJ2-7	ASSQGTEIYEQY
-	TRBV5-1	TRBJ1-1	ASSFGDFESEAF
-	TRBV2	TRBJ1-1	ASNPSAGMRAF
-	TRBV19	TRBJ1-5	ASSISAANQPQH
-	TRBV6-1	TRBJ1-4	ASSGRRAGEGKLF
-	TRBV25-1	TRBJ1-6	ASTRDGTDNSPLH
-	TRBV4-2	TRBJ1-2	ASSLDTANYGYT
-	TRBV7-9	TRBJ1-1	ASSLRTGPEAF
-	TRBV7-2	TRBJ1-2	ASSGDGGINGYT
once	TRBV7-9	TRBJ2-7	ASSRDRSSYEQY
-	TRBV29-1	TRBJ1-1	SVDFSLNTEAF
-	TRBV6-1	TRBJ2-2	ASTGLASTGELF
large	TRBV25-1	TRBJ1-6	ASSEGTNSPLH
once	TRBV30	TRBJ2-2	AWKRMANTGELF
few	TRBV10-3	TRBJ1-2	AISGWRPSRGRLYGYT
-	TRBV4-2	TRBJ1-4	ASSQDSPGDEKLF
-	TRBV10-3	TRBJ2-7	AISEAGYYEQY
-	TRBV19	TRBJ2-3	ASSLVGPPDTQY
-	TRBV6-6	TRBJ2-3	ASRVTSGGDTDTQY
few	TRBV18	TRBJ2-3	ASSPRGGDTQY
-	TRBV5-1	TRBJ2-5	ASSPMTTQETQY
-	TRBV30	TRBJ1-5	AWKSAAGGNQPQH
-	TRBV2	TRBJ2-7	ASSVKRGALREQY
-	TRBV29-1	TRBJ2-5	SVEGRGETQY
-	TRBV2	TRBJ1-5	ASSERSAEIRPGQPQH
medium-sized	TRBV5-1	TRBJ2-3	ASSLGHRAHTDTQY
few	TRBV5-1	TRBJ1-1	ASSLGTGSGGNTEAF
few	TRBV11-2	TRBJ1-1	ASSLDLLAF
-	TRBV4-2	TRBJ2-1	ASSQEGLAGGHYNEQF
-	TRBV6-1	TRBJ2-1	ASARGTGGSGEQF
once	TRBV4-2	TRBJ2-1	ASSPRTLSYNEQF
-	TRBV7-2	TRBJ1-2	ASSLAPGGYT
-	TRBV7-6	TRBJ1-2	ASSLASSTALNYGYT
-	TRBV19	TRBJ1-2	ASSIGNRPSDYT
-	TRBV19	TRBJ1-2	ASSPDGGNYGYT
medium-sized	TRBV2	TRBJ1-4	ASKQYSTPNEKLF
-	TRBV9	TRBJ1-5	ASSARGGQQPQH
-	TRBV19	TRBJ1-2	ASSIGRSGSYGYT
once	TRBV5-1	TRBJ1-1	ASSSGHNTAMNTEAF
-	TRBV7-9	TRBJ2-5	ASRSPGLDGETQY
few	TRBV7-8	TRBJ1-2	ASSLGDRYGYT